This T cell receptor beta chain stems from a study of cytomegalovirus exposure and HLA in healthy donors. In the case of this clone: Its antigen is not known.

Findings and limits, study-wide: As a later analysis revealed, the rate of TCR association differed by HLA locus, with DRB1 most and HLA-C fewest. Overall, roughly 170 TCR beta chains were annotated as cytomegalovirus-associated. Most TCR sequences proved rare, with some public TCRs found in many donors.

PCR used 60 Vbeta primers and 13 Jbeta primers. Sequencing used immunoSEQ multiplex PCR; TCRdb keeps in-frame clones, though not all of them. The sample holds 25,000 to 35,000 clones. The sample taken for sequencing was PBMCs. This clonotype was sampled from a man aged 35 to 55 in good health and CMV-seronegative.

DNA of the CDR3: TGTGCCAGCAGTGCCGGGGGACAGGGGTACTATGGCTACACCTTC. Protein product: CASSAGGQGYYGYTF. The rearrangement joins TRBV6-1 to TRBJ1-2; 10 nucleotides align to TRBD1. V shed 4 bases and J 3 bases; nucleotides not matched to a gene: 5. Germline V gene sequence: CDR1 MNHNS, CDR2 SASEGT. The CDR3 extends over 15 amino acids.